This T cell receptor (beta chain) was profiled in a study of blood T cell repertoires in COVID-19. Study details: Sites across the United States, Italy and Spain contributed samples from acute and convalescent COVID-19. PBMCs, B-cell-depleted T cells, or T cells were the source of the cDNA or gDNA that made up the material.

Germline CDR1 and CDR2: MNHNY and SVGAGI (reference sequence). Trimming took off 5 bases at V and 0 bases at J, with 17 bases between the two ends. The CDR3 is 17 residues long. In the authors' methods: From reference gene primer amplification, estimates of nucleated cell counts were derived. Some clones are missing from TCRdb's copy, which holds only in-frame ones; the method was immunoSEQ multiplex PCR. The V and J calls and the clone size are those of that table, but D and trimming were determined from the DNA. The sample lists tens of thousands of clones, about nine tenths seen once, with under 3.5% in the top ten.

The receptor was derived from a man older than 75 with acute or convalescent COVID-19. Sequenced input: peripheral blood. The chain joins TRBV6-6 to TRBJ1-5; D remains unclear. The CDR3 loop is CASSRGGVTYSNQPQHF. As DNA, the CDR3 is TGTGCCAGCAGTCGAGGAGGTGTTACCTATAGCAATCAGCCCCAGCATTTT.